This T cell receptor (beta chain) was sequenced in a study of blood T cell repertoires in COVID-19 (TCRdb year 2020). At the level of the whole study: The collaborator samples originated in the United States, Italy and Spain and spanned the acute and convalescent phases of COVID-19. The material from the prospective study consisted of cDNA or gDNA derived from T cells, B-cell-depleted T cells, or PBMCs. The dataset comprised deeply sampled blood TCRbeta repertoires from subjects exposed to, actively infected with, or recovered from COVID-19. The repertoires were made available in a free public database intended to serve as a resource for research on the immune response to SARS-CoV-2. The samples were drawn from two sources: the first 160 participants of the ongoing ImmuneRACE study, and about 1,300 subjects contributed by 6 global collaborators. The sample metadata nearly always contained a de-identified subject ID, COVID-19 status, age in years and sex. Where available, HLA class I and class II types were obtained from metadata supplied by the sample provider rather than from assay-based typing. Paper-wide results and their limitations: Clinical and demographic metadata were provided uncurated, with the amount varying by source and participant.

Looking up the germline V gene yields CDR1 SGHDN and CDR2 FVKESK. The CDR3 runs 13 residues from the cysteine to the phenylalanine. Kept here is only the CDR3 DNA, which spans 39 bases and is read in frame from base 1. The V end loses 4 bases and the J end loses 2 bases, and a stretch of 8 bases separates them. TCRbeta CDR3 regions were amplified from genomic DNA by means of the immunoSEQ Assay, a bias-controlled multiplex PCR. The source study handled its data this way. Nucleated cell counts per sample were estimated from amplification of reference gene primers within the assay. To quantify the absolute abundance of each unique TCRbeta CDR3 rearrangement, sequence reads were collapsed and filtered. For each sample, productive Simpson clonality was calculated by taking the square root of Simpson's diversity index across productive rearrangements. TCRdb mirrors the immuneACCESS table, restricted to in-frame sequences. Some clones are absent from its copies; in checked studies, under half trace to an unresolved V gene, and the reason for the others is unknown. V, J and clone size reflect that table, while D and trimming were determined from the DNA. The sample has around 190,000 clones on record, 85% to 90% of them singletons. Less than 9% of the sample comes from the top ten.

Of note for this clone: The specificity of this receptor is unknown. No qualities accompany the bases; no much larger clone lies one base away.

The collaborating institutions used their own protocols to collect whole blood in K2EDTA tubes. For TCRbeta analysis, collaborators shipped samples in one of three forms: frozen whole blood, isolated PBMCs, or DNA extracted from either of those sample types. This TCR was sampled from an older woman with acute or convalescent COVID-19. The sequence joins TRBV14 to TRBJ1-1; the D segment cannot be called with confidence. The sequenced sample consisted of peripheral blood. This receptor carries the CDR3 CASSLARNTEAFF. The nucleotide sequence reads as follows: TGTGCCAGCAGCCTCGCCAGAAACACTGAAGCTTTCTTT.